This paragraph reports one T cell receptor (beta chain). Its antigen is still unknown. The input lacks base qualities; no much larger clone sits a single base away. This sample is part of a study of cytomegalovirus exposure and HLA in healthy donors (dated by TCRdb to the late 2010s). In terms of the full investigation: According to an earlier analysis of 550 to 750 of the donors, roughly 180 million T cells yielded 117 million unique TCR beta sequences and approximately 300 Gb of sequence data. About 310 gigabases of sequencing data and around 87 million unique TCR sequences were included in an early release covering around 600 HLA-typed donors. Of the 398 genotyped donors, roughly 76% were placed in the genetic ancestry cluster associated with self-reported Caucasian donors. The study aimed to test whether cataloging public T cell receptors could reveal signatures of past pathogen exposure. Using immunosequencing, the study profiled T cell repertoires from about 620 subjects and related those repertoires to cytomegalovirus serostatus. Along with the approximately 650-subject first cohort, a separate validation cohort of over 90 different subjects was used. High-throughput TCR immunosequencing, statistical association of individual TCRs with disease status, and machine learning were combined to predict cytomegalovirus infection status. A later analysis re-analyzed previously published TCR beta repertoires from about 730 donors and added high-resolution HLA genotyping to study TCR occurrence patterns. In the later analysis, no new phenotypic data were used to find candidate immune exposures; instead, reliance was placed on TCR beta sequences and their occurrence across donors. In an earlier analysis of 587 of the donors, high-throughput TCR beta sequencing was used to judge whether each TCR beta V gene segment behaved as functional or pseudogenic. Donor age, sex, ethnicity and CMV serostatus were collected together with the repertoire data. A later genetic analysis used genome-wide SNP genotypes for about 60% of the roughly 700 donors, treating that subset as a discovery cohort. Every repertoire in the discovery cohort had been generated on one and the same sequencing platform. Class I and class II HLA loci were covered by the typing at four-digit resolution. The number of typed donors differed by locus: roughly 629-640 for A, B, C, DRB1 and DQB1; 500 to 550 for DQA1; 606 for DPA1; and 400 to 480 for DPB1. About 5 DR-DQ haplotypes were handled as single units for association and clustering, since linkage in the cohort was strong. Among about 410 genotyped donors of the cohort, an average of around 250,000 unique TCR beta nucleotide sequences was sequenced per donor, of which about 19% were non-productive. Here is what the overall study found, with its caveats: According to the authors, the approach could potentially be generalized to other disease states and immunological phenotypes. This cohort had only TCR beta chains sequenced, and the lack of alpha or paired-chain data limited which features could be detected. Because counts were too low, seventeen rarely observed V segments, including chromosome 9 orphons, were left out of the earlier analysis of 587 of the donors. In a later genetic analysis, fewer N-insertions in productive TCRs were reported among donors in an Asian-associated ancestry cluster than the approximately 710-donor mean. When HLA alleles, especially DR and DQ, strongly co-occurred, attributing TCR associations to individual alleles was difficult. Roughly uniform sequencing depth across donors was assumed in presence/absence analyses, although this assumption may not hold. Most TCR sequences were seen in very few donors, while some public TCRs were found in many individuals. In a later analysis, HLA-associated TCR beta chains were found to be more clonally expanded and to have lower generation probabilities than equally common non-associated chains. A total of 150 or so TCR beta chains were listed by the study as associated with cytomegalovirus. A later analysis found that TCR association rates varied across HLA loci, with DRB1 alleles showing the most associated TCRs and HLA-C alleles the fewest. An association between a missense DCLRE1C variant and V-gene and J-gene trimming of TCR beta chains was found in a later genetic analysis and replicated in an independent cohort. A further reported finding was that TCR beta sequences accurately predicted the HLA-A and HLA-B alleles for most subjects in the first cohort. According to a later analysis, most CMV-associated TCR beta chains appeared to be HLA-restricted, and the HLA associations seemed to be driven largely by CMV exposure. Because HLA typing was missing for some donors at each locus, association tests included only the typed subset. Specific HLA alleles were associated with 15,000 to 20,000 TCR beta sequences at a false discovery rate of 0.05 in a later analysis. A group of highly shared sequence variants was considered likely to be a technical artifact of the sequencing pipeline. Some IMGT-functional V segments, including TRBV6-2 and TRBV6-3, could not be distinguished by the 87-base-pair reads and were therefore excluded. In a later analysis, several top co-occurrence clusters were reported to appear linked to parvovirus B19, influenza, CMV and Epstein-Barr virus. The classifier was reported to diagnose cytomegalovirus status with high specificity and sensitivity in both the original and validation cohorts. Correlated functional status among segregating V segments might be attributable to linkage disequilibrium, but an unknown experimental factor could not be ruled out. Immune exposure information for the cohort was limited to CMV serostatus. A few of the identified cytomegalovirus-associated TCR beta chains were confirmed in vitro to be specific for cytomegalovirus antigens. An earlier analysis of approximately 590 of the donors showed that most TCR beta V segments appeared in productive rearrangements either about 87% or about 30% of the time, which broadly matched IMGT annotations.

The cohort was made up of roughly 670 healthy bone marrow donors. All cohort members were sampled while nominally healthy, although unrecorded immune exposures were likely present. The donor tested CMV seronegative, placing the donor among the approximately 400 seronegative members of the cohort. Each donor provided a peripheral blood sample, and peripheral blood mononuclear cells were used for TCR beta sequencing. The Qiagen DNeasy Blood Extraction Kit was used to extract genomic DNA from the blood cell samples. Receptor libraries were prepared by the immunoSEQ multiplex PCR assay. For the multiplex PCR, a mixture combining 60 forward primers for TCR Vbeta segments and 13 reverse primers for TCR Jbeta segments was used. The CDR3 region of rearranged TCR beta genes was amplified from genomic DNA by a multiplex PCR assay. The Illumina HiSeq System was used to sequence the amplified TCR beta libraries as 87-base-pair reads. Regarding the original processing steps: A later analysis tallied tens of millions of unique TCR beta chains across the 600 to 700 repertoires, and about 10 million of those chains were shared by two or more donors. A nearest-neighbor algorithm error-corrected the raw reads and collapsed the reads into unique sequences, merging closely related sequences to remove PCR and sequencing errors. To assign V, D and J gene segments, CDR3 sequences were aligned to IMGT reference sequences. Each retained sequence needed at least a six-nucleotide match to both a V gene segment and a J gene segment. A rearrangement counted as productive if the CDR3 had no stop codons and remained in frame with V and J, and every other rearrangement counted as non-productive. Following IMGT convention, CDR3 was defined as the stretch from the second conserved V-encoded cysteine to the conserved J-encoded phenylalanine. Sequences without an unambiguous match to a single V gene segment were excluded from the earlier analysis of almost 600 of the donors. An earlier analysis of approximately 590 of the donors called V segments functional above 56.7% productive rearrangements and segregating when the between-donor standard deviation exceeded 5%. A statistical classification framework was developed to diagnose cytomegalovirus status using the catalog of TCR beta chain sequences. In a later analysis, V and J genes were assigned by comparing TCR nucleotide sequences against IMGT/GENE-DB human TR gene sequences. In a later analysis, CDR3 sequences and most-parsimonious VDJ recombination scenarios were assigned using the TCRdist pipeline. In a later analysis, each TCR beta chain was defined by its CDR3 amino acid sequence together with its V-gene family, and reads without a unique V-gene family were excluded. In a later analysis, nearly 600 highly shared, low-generation-probability nucleotide sequences were removed to address suspected cross-contamination and a sequencing artifact. For each public chain, a later analysis derived a clonal expansion index from normalized ranks of inferred template counts within each repertoire. A later analysis computed generation probabilities with a VDJ recombination model fitted to out-of-frame rearrangements, and checked the results against IGoR. In a later analysis, hypergeometric tests were used to score TCR-TCR, TCR-HLA and TCR-CMV co-occurrence, with a repertoire-size bias correction applied to TCR pairs. To estimate false discovery rates, a later analysis permuted the HLA or CMV assignments 20 times. In a later analysis, co-occurring TCRs were grouped using DBSCAN, with TCRdist sequence similarity added in when clustering inside HLA-allele-positive subsets. For co-occurrence clustering, repertoires with fewer than 30,000 or more than 120,000 public chains were excluded, along with roughly five repertoires with anomalous nucleotide sharing. TCRdb took this table from immuneACCESS and kept in-frame rearrangements with V and J called. Such tables lack part of the clones; where checked against another copy, unresolved V genes explain under half of the gap, and the rest is unexplained. V and J calls and clone size are as listed in that table; D and trimming were resolved from the DNA. The sample table records tens of thousands of clones; 60% to 85% of these occur just once. Together, the top ten hold around 4.2% of the sample.

The CDR3, from cysteine to phenylalanine, totals 14 residues. The DNA shown is the 42-base CDR3, in frame from base 1. Trimming leaves V shorter by 7 bases and J shorter by 7 bases, with the junction holding 12 bases beyond the gene matches. The germline V gene encodes CDR1 MDHEN and CDR2 SYDVKM. The sample consisted of PBMCs. This chain is built from TRBV28 and TRBJ1-2; TRBD1 agrees with 7 junctional bases. The clonotype was recovered from a man aged 35-49 years in good health and CMV-seronegative. The CDR3 loop reads CASIGQAGFTGYTF. The base sequence is TGTGCCAGCATAGGACAGGCGGGGTTCACTGGCTACACCTTC.